This T cell receptor (beta chain) was observed in a study of blood T cell repertoires in COVID-19. Using immunoSEQ multiplex PCR, the repertoire was profiled, and TCRdb retains in-frame clones only, with some absent. The table has roughly 430,000 clones, approximately 86% seen once. Participant-reported clinical history was the basis for cohort assignment. The V segment lost 2 bases and the J segment 2 bases; nucleotides outside the gene matches: 3. The CDR3 has 16 residues. The V gene's germline CDR1 is SNHLY and CDR2 FYNNEI. The chain uses TRBV2 and TRBJ2-1, with 10 bases aligning to TRBD2. Sequenced: PBMCs or T cells enriched from blood (not recorded which). The TCR originated in a woman in her thirties or forties with acute COVID-19. The CDR3 loop is CASSERLAGAYNEQFF. The CDR3 region has the DNA TGTGCCAGCAGTGAACGGCTAGCGGGGGCCTACAATGAGCAGTTCTTC. Based on the CDR3 plus reference TRBV2 and TRBJ2-1, the full variable domain is EPEVTQTPSHQVTQMGQEVILRCVPISNHLYFYWYRQILGQKVEFLVSFYNNEISEKSEIFDDQFSVERPDGSNFTLKIRSTKLEDSAMYFCASSERLAGAYNEQFFGPGTRLTVL.